Included here is one T cell receptor (beta chain) sequence, with context. Its antigen is still unknown. No much larger clone is present one base from it, and per-base qualities are unavailable. The method was RT-PCR. TCRdb lists the instrument as Illumina HiSeq 2500. The public sequencing data were trimmed at Q25 with fastp and processed into clonotypes with MiXCR by TCRdb, which kept only in-frame beta chains. Every CDR3 protein is listed once, alongside the most common genes and DNA of its rows. This sample gives about 520,000 distinct CDR3 sequences in total; 9.5% to 13% of them show up just once. 10% to 15% of the sample is held by the ten biggest clonotypes. The time point label corresponds to: approximately 47 days after influenza vaccine administration. The sample comes from a study of response to subunit inactivated influenza vaccine (dated by TCRdb to 2016 to 2019). Turning to the overall study: Deep quantitative T cell receptor repertoire profiling was used in the study to track responses to a trivalent subunit inactivated influenza vaccine. Results and caveats for the whole study, not just this receptor: The authors suggested that each seasonal influenza vaccination may recruit only a limited number of new T cells.

V and J lose 4 bases and 4 bases, and a span of 18 bases separates them. The germline V gene gives CDR1 as SGHAT and CDR2 as FQNNGV. Inclusive of the bounding cysteine and phenylalanine, the CDR3 is 16 residues long. Just CDR3 DNA is preserved here, 48 bases in frame from base 1. The chain couples TRBV11-2 to TRBJ2-3, with the D assignment possibly TRBD1 or TRBD2, given 5 matching bases for each. Material: PBMCs from blood, obtained more than 35 days after vaccination. This receptor was obtained from a man in his fifties or sixties who received an inactivated influenza vaccine. Donor details come from another sample of the same person, matched by shared clones. The nucleotides read TGTGCCAGCAGCTCGAGTGGCGGCCTGGGGGCAGATACGCAGTATTTT. Its translation is CASSSSGGLGADTQYF.